These T cell receptor beta chains were read from a single sample in a study of CD8 T cells in Susac syndrome. MiXCR was run by TCRdb on the immunoSEQ multiplex PCR reads, yielding one entry per CDR3 protein. Of 150,000 to 160,000 distinct CDR3 sequences listed, 95% to 96% were seen once; the top ten hold about 0.15%. The sample consisted of CD8+ T cells from PBMCs. The source is a human donor with multiple sclerosis. Each CDR3 is given with its conserved first and last residue. Each record gives: clone size, J gene, V gene, D gene, CDR3 DNA, CDR3 protein. The D gene is left open where the match is weak. Clone size, where shown, is once, few, many, or a class for clones that have expanded.

clone size: -; J gene: TRBJ2-1; V gene: TRBV7-9; D gene: -; CDR3 DNA: TGTGCCAGCAGGCCAGTATCAAGCTCCTACAATGAGCAGTTCTTC; CDR3 protein: CASRPVSSSYNEQFF
clone size: -; J gene: TRBJ1-1; V gene: TRBV14; D gene: -; CDR3 DNA: TGTGCCAGCAGCCAAGATCGGGTCCGGGGAGGCACTGAAGCTTTCTTT; CDR3 protein: CASSQDRVRGGTEAFF
clone size: -; J gene: TRBJ1-5; V gene: TRBV27; D gene: -; CDR3 DNA: TGTGCCAGCAGTTTATCGTACGGGGCTCAGCCCCAGCATTTT; CDR3 protein: CASSLSYGAQPQHF
clone size: -; J gene: TRBJ2-5; V gene: TRBV12-3/TRBV12-4; D gene: TRBD2; CDR3 DNA: TGTGCCAGCAGACAAGCGGGGGAGGGAGAGACCCAGTACTTC; CDR3 protein: CASRQAGEGETQYF
clone size: -; J gene: TRBJ2-1; V gene: TRBV29-1; D gene: -; CDR3 DNA: TGCAGCGCCCGCAGAAGGAATGAGCAGTTCTTC; CDR3 protein: CSARRRNEQFF
clone size: -; J gene: TRBJ2-7; V gene: TRBV13; D gene: TRBD2; CDR3 DNA: TGTGCCAGCAGTCCGTCCACTAGCGAGGATCCTCCCGAGCAGTACTTC; CDR3 protein: CASSPSTSEDPPEQYF
clone size: -; J gene: TRBJ1-4; V gene: TRBV4-1; D gene: -; CDR3 DNA: TGCGCCAGCAGCCAAGATGAAAAACTGTTTTTT; CDR3 protein: CASSQDEKLFF
clone size: -; J gene: TRBJ2-7; V gene: TRBV20-1; D gene: -; CDR3 DNA: TGCAGTGCTAGGAGCACAGGAACCTACGAGCAGTACTTC; CDR3 protein: CSARSTGTYEQYF
clone size: -; J gene: TRBJ1-6; V gene: TRBV4-1; D gene: -; CDR3 DNA: TGCGCCAGCAGCCAAGAAGGGTTCGGGATGGACGACTCACCCCTCCACTTT; CDR3 protein: CASSQEGFGMDDSPLHF
clone size: -; J gene: TRBJ1-1; V gene: TRBV29-1; D gene: TRBD1; CDR3 DNA: TGCAGCGGTAGTCGGGACAGGGGCACGATGAACACTGAAGCTTTCTTT; CDR3 protein: CSGSRDRGTMNTEAFF
clone size: -; J gene: TRBJ1-1; V gene: TRBV29-1; D gene: -; CDR3 DNA: TGCAGCGTTTCCGGGGGGCCGCCAGAGGCTTTCTTT; CDR3 protein: CSVSGGPPEAFF
clone size: -; J gene: TRBJ2-1; V gene: TRBV30; D gene: TRBD1; CDR3 DNA: TGTGCCTCAGAACGGGACAGGGGGCCTAATGAGCAGTTCTTC; CDR3 protein: CASERDRGPNEQFF
clone size: -; J gene: TRBJ1-5; V gene: TRBV20-1; D gene: TRBD1; CDR3 DNA: TGCAGTGCTAGAGATAGCGACAGGGGCAATCAGCCCCAGCATTTT; CDR3 protein: CSARDSDRGNQPQHF
clone size: -; J gene: TRBJ2-7; V gene: TRBV20-1; D gene: -; CDR3 DNA: TGCAGTGCTCGAACACAGGGAGGGGGGTACGAGCAGTACTTC; CDR3 protein: CSARTQGGGYEQYF
clone size: -; J gene: TRBJ2-3; V gene: TRBV12-3/TRBV12-4; D gene: TRBD1; CDR3 DNA: TGTGCCAGCAGGCGCGACAGGGGGCTCACAGATACGCAGTATTTT; CDR3 protein: CASRRDRGLTDTQYF
clone size: -; J gene: TRBJ2-2; V gene: TRBV3-1; D gene: -; CDR3 DNA: TGTGCCAGCAGCCCCCTGGGAGGATTTGGCGGGGAGCTGTTTTTT; CDR3 protein: CASSPLGGFGGELFF
clone size: -; J gene: TRBJ2-7; V gene: TRBV7-8; D gene: -; CDR3 DNA: TGTGCCAGCAGTCAGGGTCGGGAGACCTACGAGCAGTACTTC; CDR3 protein: CASSQGRETYEQYF
clone size: -; J gene: TRBJ2-3; V gene: TRBV6-5; D gene: -; CDR3 DNA: TGTGCCAGCAGTTATGAGGGTGATACGCAGTATTTT; CDR3 protein: CASSYEGDTQYF
clone size: once; J gene: TRBJ1-6; V gene: TRBV30; D gene: TRBD1; CDR3 DNA: TGTGCCTGGGCCACCGGGACAGGGATCTCACCCCTCCACTTT; CDR3 protein: CAWATGTGISPLHF
clone size: once; J gene: TRBJ1-2; V gene: TRBV3-1; D gene: -; CDR3 DNA: TGTGCCAGCAGCCTTTCCAGGGGTGCTACCAACTATGGCTACACCTTC; CDR3 protein: CASSLSRGATNYGYTF
clone size: once; J gene: TRBJ2-7; V gene: TRBV27; D gene: -; CDR3 DNA: TGTGCCAGCAGTTTGTCGGGGGCCCACGAGCAGTACTTC; CDR3 protein: CASSLSGAHEQYF
clone size: -; J gene: TRBJ2-6; V gene: TRBV13; D gene: TRBD1; CDR3 DNA: TGCGCCAGCAGCTCCCAGGGGGAAAAGGTACGGGGGGCCAACGTCCTGACTTTC; CDR3 protein: CASSSQGEKVRGANVLTF
clone size: once; J gene: TRBJ2-2; V gene: TRBV2; D gene: TRBD2; CDR3 DNA: TGTGCCATACTGACTAGCGGGGGCTCCGGGGAGCTGTTTTTT; CDR3 protein: CAILTSGGSGELFF
clone size: -; J gene: TRBJ2-1; V gene: TRBV30; D gene: TRBD2; CDR3 DNA: TGTGCCTGGAGTAGGACTAGCGGGGGGGCCGGGCGAATTGGTGAGCAGTTCTTC; CDR3 protein: CAWSRTSGGAGRIGEQFF
clone size: once; J gene: TRBJ2-1; V gene: TRBV2; D gene: TRBD2; CDR3 DNA: TGTGCCAGAGCACCGGGACTAGCGGAACCCTACAATGAGCAGTTCTTC; CDR3 protein: CARAPGLAEPYNEQFF
clone size: -; J gene: TRBJ2-5; V gene: TRBV6-6; D gene: TRBD2; CDR3 DNA: TGTGCCAGCAGTTACTCGGCTAGCGGGGGGGAAGAGACCCAGTACTTC; CDR3 protein: CASSYSASGGEETQYF
clone size: once; J gene: TRBJ1-1; V gene: TRBV30; D gene: -; CDR3 DNA: TGTGCCTGGAGTAGACAAGAAGCTTTCTTT; CDR3 protein: CAWSRQEAFF
clone size: -; J gene: TRBJ2-3; V gene: TRBV29-1; D gene: -; CDR3 DNA: TGCAGCGTTGGTGGGGGTACCACAGATACGCAGTATTTT; CDR3 protein: CSVGGGTTDTQYF
clone size: -; J gene: TRBJ2-3; V gene: TRBV11-2; D gene: -; CDR3 DNA: TGTGCCAGCAGCCCCCCCGGAGCTAGCACAGATACGCAGTATTTT; CDR3 protein: CASSPPGASTDTQYF
clone size: -; J gene: TRBJ2-2; V gene: TRBV5-6; D gene: -; CDR3 DNA: TGTGCCAGCAGCTTGGCTGGAAGAGAACCCGGGGAGCTGTTTTTT; CDR3 protein: CASSLAGREPGELFF
clone size: -; J gene: TRBJ1-1; V gene: TRBV25-1; D gene: -; CDR3 DNA: TGTGCCAGCAGTGAACAGGGGATTGATACTGAAGCTTTCTTT; CDR3 protein: CASSEQGIDTEAFF
clone size: -; J gene: TRBJ2-3; V gene: TRBV7-3; D gene: TRBD2; CDR3 DNA: TGTGCCAGCAGCTCCCTGGCGGGGGGTACAGATACGCAGTATTTT; CDR3 protein: CASSSLAGGTDTQYF
clone size: -; J gene: TRBJ1-2; V gene: TRBV9; D gene: -; CDR3 DNA: TGTGCCAGCAGCGGGGGTGGGGATTGGGCTAACTATGGCTACACCTTC; CDR3 protein: CASSGGGDWANYGYTF
clone size: -; J gene: TRBJ2-1; V gene: TRBV4-1; D gene: -; CDR3 DNA: TGCGCCAGCAGCCCTTCTCCCCCGGCGGTCGGCAATGAGCAGTTCTTC; CDR3 protein: CASSPSPPAVGNEQFF
clone size: -; J gene: TRBJ2-2; V gene: TRBV20-1; D gene: TRBD1; CDR3 DNA: TGCAGTGCTGGGACAGGGGGCAGGAGCACCGGGGAGCTGTTTTTT; CDR3 protein: CSAGTGGRSTGELFF
clone size: once; J gene: TRBJ1-1; V gene: TRBV4-1; D gene: -; CDR3 DNA: TGCGCCAGCAGCTCGAAGGACGGGGGGTGGGCTTTCTTT; CDR3 protein: CASSSKDGGWAFF
clone size: -; J gene: TRBJ2-5; V gene: TRBV12-3/TRBV12-4; D gene: TRBD2; CDR3 DNA: TGTGCCAGCAGTGCGGGGGGCGGTTTTAGTAGGACCCAGTACTTC; CDR3 protein: CASSAGGGFSRTQYF
clone size: few; J gene: TRBJ1-4; V gene: TRBV2; D gene: TRBD1; CDR3 DNA: TGTGCCAGCAGCCCAGATGACAGGGTTGCTAATGAAAAACTGTTTTTT; CDR3 protein: CASSPDDRVANEKLFF
clone size: -; J gene: TRBJ1-1; V gene: TRBV2; D gene: -; CDR3 DNA: TGTGCCAGCAGGGCCCGGGGGGATTACACTGAAGCTTTCTTT; CDR3 protein: CASRARGDYTEAFF
clone size: once; J gene: TRBJ1-5; V gene: TRBV4-1; D gene: -; CDR3 DNA: TGCGCCAGCAGCCAAGTCGACGGAGGGTATCAGCCCCAGCATTTT; CDR3 protein: CASSQVDGGYQPQHF
clone size: once; J gene: TRBJ2-3; V gene: TRBV4-1; D gene: -; CDR3 DNA: TGCGCCAGCAGCCAAGATCACTTGGAAAGCACAGATACGCAGTATTTT; CDR3 protein: CASSQDHLESTDTQYF
clone size: -; J gene: TRBJ2-2; V gene: TRBV24-1; D gene: -; CDR3 DNA: TGTGCCTCCGGAGAGGGCGGGGAGCTGTTTTTT; CDR3 protein: CASGEGGELFF
clone size: -; J gene: TRBJ2-1; V gene: TRBV30; D gene: -; CDR3 DNA: TGTGCCTGGAGTGTAAGGGGGACGGGGGAGCAGTTCTTC; CDR3 protein: CAWSVRGTGEQFF
clone size: -; J gene: TRBJ2-3; V gene: TRBV5-1; D gene: -; CDR3 DNA: TGCGCCAGCAGCTTCGCTGGAGGCACAGATACGCAGTATTTT; CDR3 protein: CASSFAGGTDTQYF
clone size: -; J gene: TRBJ1-2; V gene: TRBV15; D gene: TRBD1; CDR3 DNA: TGTGCCACCAGGAATGCCGGGACAGATAACTATGGCTACACCTTC; CDR3 protein: CATRNAGTDNYGYTF
clone size: -; J gene: TRBJ1-1; V gene: TRBV6-6; D gene: -; CDR3 DNA: TGTGCCAGCAGTTACGGGGAGATGGTTGACACTGAAGCTTTCTTT; CDR3 protein: CASSYGEMVDTEAFF
clone size: once; J gene: TRBJ2-6; V gene: TRBV27; D gene: TRBD1; CDR3 DNA: TGTGCCAGCAGTGCGCCCGCCAGGGGGCCTGGGGCCAACGTCCTGACTTTC; CDR3 protein: CASSAPARGPGANVLTF
clone size: -; J gene: TRBJ2-7; V gene: TRBV7-6; D gene: -; CDR3 DNA: TGTGCCAGCAGCACAATCGGGGAGCACGAGCAGTACTTC; CDR3 protein: CASSTIGEHEQYF
clone size: -; J gene: TRBJ2-5; V gene: TRBV7-8; D gene: -; CDR3 DNA: TGTGCCAGCAGCTTAGTCGCTCGACTCCCCGCCGAGACCCAGTACTTC; CDR3 protein: CASSLVARLPAETQYF
clone size: -; J gene: TRBJ1-6; V gene: TRBV27; D gene: -; CDR3 DNA: TGTGCCAGCGGAGACCTAGAGACAGGACGGTCACCCCTCCACTTT; CDR3 protein: CASGDLETGRSPLHF
clone size: -; J gene: TRBJ2-1; V gene: TRBV7-9; D gene: -; CDR3 DNA: TGTGCCAGCGGTCCCTTAGGCGGGGGCTATGAGCAGTTCTTC; CDR3 protein: CASGPLGGGYEQFF
clone size: -; J gene: TRBJ1-2; V gene: TRBV13; D gene: -; CDR3 DNA: TGTGCCAGCAATAAAGGTGTCTATGGCTACACCTTC; CDR3 protein: CASNKGVYGYTF
clone size: -; J gene: TRBJ2-1; V gene: TRBV6-2/TRBV6-3; D gene: -; CDR3 DNA: TGTGCCAGCAGACACCTCCCGGGGACGTACTCCTACAATGAGCAGTTCTTC; CDR3 protein: CASRHLPGTYSYNEQFF
clone size: -; J gene: TRBJ1-2; V gene: TRBV2; D gene: -; CDR3 DNA: TGTGCCAGCTATGGCTACACCTTC; CDR3 protein: CASYGYTF
clone size: -; J gene: TRBJ2-5; V gene: TRBV20-1; D gene: TRBD2; CDR3 DNA: TGCAGTGCTAGAGGCTCGACTAGCGGGACCCCGGAGACCCAGTACTTC; CDR3 protein: CSARGSTSGTPETQYF
clone size: -; J gene: TRBJ1-5; V gene: TRBV4-1; D gene: -; CDR3 DNA: TGCGCCAGCAGCCAAGTCGGGAGCGGACAGCCCCAGCATTTT; CDR3 protein: CASSQVGSGQPQHF
clone size: once; J gene: TRBJ2-5; V gene: TRBV7-9; D gene: -; CDR3 DNA: TGTGCCAGCAGCTCTCCCGGGACACAACAAGAGACCCAGTACTTC; CDR3 protein: CASSSPGTQQETQYF
clone size: -; J gene: TRBJ2-1; V gene: TRBV5-1; D gene: TRBD2; CDR3 DNA: TGCGCCAGCACTCTAGCGGGGGATCTCTACAATGAGCAGTTCTTC; CDR3 protein: CASTLAGDLYNEQFF